What follows describes a single TCR beta chain. This sample was taken from a study of blood T cells in healthy people across ages. Study background: Capture via template switching afforded approximately one barcoded beta molecule per two T cells.

Germline V gene data show CDR1 as MNHEY and CDR2 as SVGAGI. Deletions cut 6 bases from V and 4 bases from J, with 22 bases between. The CDR3 runs to 16 residues. Through a sample-barcoded 5' primer and a J-beta primer mix, a second PCR was run for roughly 7 to 12 cycles. Through a template-switch adaptor with 12 random nucleotides, each cDNA molecule received a tag. Each sample yielded at least 3 million CDR3-containing paired-end reads. TCRdb re-analysed the 5' RACE reads in MiXCR, keeping a single row per CDR3 protein. The repertoire holds some 1.5 million distinct CDR3 sequences, with 28% as singletons.

The genes are TRBV6-5 and TRBJ2-7; D ambiguous. Sequences were obtained from blood. The clonotype originates from a woman aged 25 to 39 in good health. The CDR3 loop reads CASSASGADLGYEQYF. In nucleotides, the CDR3 is TGTGCCAGCAGCGCCTCCGGTGCGGATCTAGGTTACGAGCAGTACTTC.